This T cell receptor (beta chain) was observed in a study of shared clonotypes between healthy human individuals. Study-level information: Used for every donor were three CD4 naive, three CD4 memory, two CD8 naive and one CD8 memory plate.

In this sample, this clone turned up a few times. Assay: immunoSEQ multiplex PCR; the TCRdb copy retains only in-frame clones and omits some. The sample shows 550,000 to 800,000 clones, around 74% of them seen only once. The CDR3 is 13 residues long. CDR1 is LNHDA, CDR2 SQIVND, per germline (reference sequence). V gave up 5 bases and J gave up 0 bases, with 7 bases separating them. Sequences were obtained from memory CD4+ T cells sorted from blood. Subset specified: CD45RA-negative fraction. The V call is TRBV19, the J call TRBJ1-1; D is uncertain. The receptor comes from a woman aged 25 to 39 in good health. CDR3 nucleotide sequence: TGTGCCAGTAGTTTGGGGATGAACACTGAAGCTTTCTTT. Its protein is CASSLGMNTEAFF.